Listed below are T cell receptor beta chains from one sample, sequenced in a study of naive and memory T cell subsets. TCRdb recomputed calls from the 5' RACE reads with MiXCR, one row per CDR3 protein. The repertoire holds some 60,000 distinct CDR3 sequences, with 6% to 8.5% as singletons. All receptors come from a female donor in good health. Each CDR3 is given with its conserved first and last residue. D genes are given only for firm matches. Size is stated for part of the rows, as once, few or many counts, or as a class when the clone is expanded.

clone_size | j_call | v_call | d_call | cdr3_nt | cdr3_aa
few | TRBJ2-5 | TRBV12-3/TRBV12-4 | - | TGTGCCAGCAGCAGAAGCCGGGAGACCCAGTACTTC | CASSRSRETQYF
few | TRBJ2-7 | TRBV11-1 | - | TGTGCCAGCAGCTTAGCCCGGGCCTCCTACGAGCAGTACTTC | CASSLARASYEQYF
many | TRBJ1-5 | TRBV30 | TRBD1 | TGTGCCTGGAGTGAGGGACAGGGTGATCAGCCCCAGCATTTT | CAWSEGQGDQPQHF
- | TRBJ2-5 | TRBV6-2/TRBV6-3 | - | TGTGCTTCTTCGCGGGTAGAGACCCAGTACTTC | CASSRVETQYF
many | TRBJ1-1 | TRBV4-1 | - | TGCGCCAGCAGCCAAGAATCGGGCCGAGCAGTCCGCACTGAAGCTTTCTTT | CASSQESGRAVRTEAFF
many | TRBJ2-3 | TRBV6-1 | TRBD2 | TGTGCCAGCTTAATTGTAGCGGGGGGGCCAGATACGCAGTATTTT | CASLIVAGGPDTQYF
many | TRBJ2-3 | TRBV9 | TRBD2 | TGTGCCAGCAGCGTAGAGCTTGCTAGCGGGGGCCCGCGGTATTTT | CASSVELASGGPRYF
- | TRBJ1-4 | TRBV4-2 | - | TGTGCCAGCAGCCAAGATGCTAACCGTGCAGGGCGCAACGAAAAACTGTTTTTT | CASSQDANRAGRNEKLFF
many | TRBJ2-1 | TRBV4-2 | - | TGTGCCAGCAGCCCGGACAGAGACTACAATGAGCAGTTCTTC | CASSPDRDYNEQFF
- | TRBJ2-3 | TRBV11-2 | - | TGTGCCAGCAGCTGGGCAAGGAGTTCAGATACGCAGTATTTT | CASSWARSSDTQYF
few | TRBJ1-2 | TRBV6-2/TRBV6-3 | - | TGTGCCAGCACCGGAGGATCGGGGGGTTTGTCGACAAGTGGCTACACCTTC | CASTGGSGGLSTSGYTF
many | TRBJ2-7 | TRBV4-2 | - | TGTGCCAGCAGCCAGAGCAGCGTCGGGAGCGGCTACGAGCAGTACTTC | CASSQSSVGSGYEQYF
few | TRBJ2-1 | TRBV27 | TRBD2 | TGTGCCAGCAGTTCCCCTAGCGGGGGGGCGCGAGAGCAGTTCTTC | CASSSPSGGAREQFF
few | TRBJ2-7 | TRBV5-1 | TRBD1 | TGCGCCAGCAGCTTGAGGACCGGGACAGGGGTCTCGCACGAGCAGTACTTC | CASSLRTGTGVSHEQYF
many | TRBJ2-3 | TRBV6-6 | TRBD2 | TGTGCCAGCAGTTACTCTCCTAGCGGGGGGACTACAGATACGCAGTATTTT | CASSYSPSGGTTDTQYF
many | TRBJ1-3 | TRBV19 | - | TGTGCCAGTTCCCCAACGGGACGGGGAAACACCATATATTTT | CASSPTGRGNTIYF
- | TRBJ2-1 | TRBV5-6 | TRBD1 | TGTGCCAGCAGCTCCCCCCTGGACAGGGCAAACAATGAGCAGTTCTTC | CASSSPLDRANNEQFF